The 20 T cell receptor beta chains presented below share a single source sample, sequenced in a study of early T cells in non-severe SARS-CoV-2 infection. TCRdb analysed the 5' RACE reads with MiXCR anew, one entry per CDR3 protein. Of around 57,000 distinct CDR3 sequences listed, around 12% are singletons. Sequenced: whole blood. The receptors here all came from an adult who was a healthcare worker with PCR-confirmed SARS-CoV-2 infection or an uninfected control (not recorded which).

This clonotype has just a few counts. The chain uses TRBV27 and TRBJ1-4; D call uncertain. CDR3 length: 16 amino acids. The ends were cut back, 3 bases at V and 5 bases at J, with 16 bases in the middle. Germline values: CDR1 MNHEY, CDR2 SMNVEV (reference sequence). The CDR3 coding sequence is TGTGCCAGCAGTTTGGGCCACGGGTATGGGAATGAAAAACTGTTTTTT. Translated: CASSLGHGYGNEKLFF.

In DNA form, the CDR3 reads TGTGCCAGCAGCCAAGGGGACCGTGCAGGGGGTAGAATTCAGTACTTC. Translated: CASSQGDRAGGRIQYF. The chain couples TRBV14 to TRBJ2-4; 7 nucleotides match TRBD1. Per the germline V gene, CDR1 is SGHDN and CDR2 is FVKESK. CDR3 length equals 16 residues. V was pared by 1 base and J by 10 bases, with 13 bases of the junction left unmatched.

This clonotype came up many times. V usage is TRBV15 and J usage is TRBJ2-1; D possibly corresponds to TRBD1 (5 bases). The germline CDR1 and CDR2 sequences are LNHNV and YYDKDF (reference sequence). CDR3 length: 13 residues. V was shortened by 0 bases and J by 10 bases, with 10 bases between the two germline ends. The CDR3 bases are TGTGCCACCAGCAGAGATTCAGGACACGAGCAGTTCTTC. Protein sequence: CATSRDSGHEQFF.

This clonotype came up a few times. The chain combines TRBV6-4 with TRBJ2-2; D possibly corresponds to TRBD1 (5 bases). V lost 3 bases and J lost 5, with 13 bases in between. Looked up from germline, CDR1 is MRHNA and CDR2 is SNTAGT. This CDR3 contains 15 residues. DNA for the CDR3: TGTGCCAGCAGTGAAGGGGTACATTCGACCGGGGAGCTGTTTTTT. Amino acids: CASSEGVHSTGELFF.

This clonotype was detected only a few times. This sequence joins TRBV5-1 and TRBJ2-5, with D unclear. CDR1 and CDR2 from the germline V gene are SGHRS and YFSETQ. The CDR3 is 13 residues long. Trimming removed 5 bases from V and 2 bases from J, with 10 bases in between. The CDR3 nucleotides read TGCGCCAGCAGGCTGGGTGTTCAAGAGACCCAGTACTTC. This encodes CASRLGVQETQYF. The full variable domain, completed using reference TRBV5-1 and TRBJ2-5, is KAGVTQTPRYLIKTRGQQVTLSCSPISGHRSVSWYQQTPGQGLQFLFEYFSETQRNKGNFPGRFSGRQFSNSRSEMNVSTLELGDSALYLCASRLGVQETQYFGPGTRLLVL.

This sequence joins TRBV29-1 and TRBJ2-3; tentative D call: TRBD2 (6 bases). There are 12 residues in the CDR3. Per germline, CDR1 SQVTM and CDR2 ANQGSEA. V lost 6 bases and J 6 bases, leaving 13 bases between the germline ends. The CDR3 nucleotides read TGCAGCGTAAAAAGGGAGGCGGATACGCAGTATTTT. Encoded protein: CSVKREADTQYF.

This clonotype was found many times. The CDR3 bases are TGTGCCACCAGTGATACAGGGACAGCTAATCAGCCCCAGCATTTT. Translating it yields CATSDTGTANQPQHF. The chain joins TRBV24-1 to TRBJ1-5; the match to TRBD1 covers 7 bases. CDR3 size: 15 residues. CDR1 KGHDR and CDR2 SFDVKD come from the germline V gene. The ends lost 3 bases at V and 4 bases at J; junction bases unmatched: 5.

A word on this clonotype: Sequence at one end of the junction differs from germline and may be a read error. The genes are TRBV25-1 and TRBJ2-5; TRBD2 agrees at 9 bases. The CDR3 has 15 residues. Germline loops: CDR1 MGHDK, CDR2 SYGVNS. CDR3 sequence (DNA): TGTGCCAGCAGAGACGCGGGGGGGCGCCAAGAGACCCGGTACTTC. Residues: CASRDAGGRQETRYF.

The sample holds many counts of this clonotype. The CDR3 spells CASSQEESKLFF. The CDR3, as DNA: TGTGCCAGCAGCCAAGAGGAGTCAAAACTGTTTTTT. The chain combines TRBV14 with TRBJ1-4; D not resolved. The germline V gene has CDR1 SGHDN and CDR2 FVKESK. CDR3 length: 12 amino acids. Trimming cost V 0 bases and J 10 bases, with 6 bases left between them.

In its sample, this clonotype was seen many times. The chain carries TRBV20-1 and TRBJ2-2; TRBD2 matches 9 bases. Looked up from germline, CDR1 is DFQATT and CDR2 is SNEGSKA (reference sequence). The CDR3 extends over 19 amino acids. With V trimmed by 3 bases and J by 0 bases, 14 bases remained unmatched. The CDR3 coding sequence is TGCAGTGCTAGGTCGGCGGGAGGGCCGAAATACGCGAACACCGGGGAGCTGTTTTTT. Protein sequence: CSARSAGGPKYANTGELFF.

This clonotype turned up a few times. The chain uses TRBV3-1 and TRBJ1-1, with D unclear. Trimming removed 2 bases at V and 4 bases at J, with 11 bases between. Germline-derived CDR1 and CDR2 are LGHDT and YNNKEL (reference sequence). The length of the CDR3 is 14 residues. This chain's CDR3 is CASSQPGGLTEAFF. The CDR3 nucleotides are TGTGCCAGCAGCCAACCGGGAGGTCTCACTGAAGCTTTCTTT.

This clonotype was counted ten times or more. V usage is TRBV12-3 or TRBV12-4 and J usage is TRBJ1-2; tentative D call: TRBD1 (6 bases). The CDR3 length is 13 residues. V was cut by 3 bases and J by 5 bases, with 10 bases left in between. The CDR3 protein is CASSFWQGYGYTF. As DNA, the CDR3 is TGTGCCAGCAGTTTTTGGCAGGGGTATGGCTACACCTTC.

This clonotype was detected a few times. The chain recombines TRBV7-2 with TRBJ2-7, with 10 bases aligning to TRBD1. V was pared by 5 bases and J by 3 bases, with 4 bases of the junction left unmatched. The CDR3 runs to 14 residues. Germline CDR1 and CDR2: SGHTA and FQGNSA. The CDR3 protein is CASSRDRGFYEQYF. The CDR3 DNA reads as TGTGCCAGCAGCAGGGACAGGGGATTCTACGAGCAGTACTTC.

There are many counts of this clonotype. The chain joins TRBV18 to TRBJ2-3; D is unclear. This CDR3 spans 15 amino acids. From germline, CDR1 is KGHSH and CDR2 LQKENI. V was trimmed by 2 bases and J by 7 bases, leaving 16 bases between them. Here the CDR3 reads CASSPGYSVENTQYF. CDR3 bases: TGTGCCAGCTCACCAGGGTACAGCGTGGAAAATACGCAGTATTTT.

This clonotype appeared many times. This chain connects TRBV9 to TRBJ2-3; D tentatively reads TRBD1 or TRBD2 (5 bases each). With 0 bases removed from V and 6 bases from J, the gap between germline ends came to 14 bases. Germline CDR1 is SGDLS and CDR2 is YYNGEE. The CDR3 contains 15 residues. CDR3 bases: TGTGCCAGCAGCGTAGTAGGGACCCCAGGGGATACGCAGTATTTT. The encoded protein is CASSVVGTPGDTQYF.

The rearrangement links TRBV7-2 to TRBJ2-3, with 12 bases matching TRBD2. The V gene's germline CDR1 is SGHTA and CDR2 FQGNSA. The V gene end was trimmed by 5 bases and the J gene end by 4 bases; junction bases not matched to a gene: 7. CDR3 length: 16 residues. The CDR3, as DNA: TGTGCCAGCAGCGCGACTAGCGGGGGTGGTTCAGATACGCAGTATTTT. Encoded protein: CASSATSGGGSDTQYF.

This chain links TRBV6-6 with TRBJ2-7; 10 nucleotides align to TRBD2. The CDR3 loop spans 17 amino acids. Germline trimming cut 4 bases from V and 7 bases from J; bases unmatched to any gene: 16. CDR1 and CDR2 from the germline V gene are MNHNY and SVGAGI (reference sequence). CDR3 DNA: TGTGCCAGCAGTTCCTATCTACTAAGCGGGAGGGCCTTTGAGCAGTACTTC. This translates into CASSSYLLSGRAFEQYF.

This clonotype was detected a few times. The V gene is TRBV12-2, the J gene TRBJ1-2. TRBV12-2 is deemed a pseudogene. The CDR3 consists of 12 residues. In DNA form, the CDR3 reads TGTGCAAGTCGCTTCGGGCTTTATGGCTACACCTTC. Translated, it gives CASRFGLYGYTF.

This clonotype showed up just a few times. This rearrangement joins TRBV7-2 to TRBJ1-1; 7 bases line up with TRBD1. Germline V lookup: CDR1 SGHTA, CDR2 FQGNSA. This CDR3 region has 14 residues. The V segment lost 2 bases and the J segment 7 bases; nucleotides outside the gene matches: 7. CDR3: CASSLMLGGNEAFF. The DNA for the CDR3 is TGTGCCAGCAGCTTAATGTTAGGGGGCAATGAAGCTTTCTTT.

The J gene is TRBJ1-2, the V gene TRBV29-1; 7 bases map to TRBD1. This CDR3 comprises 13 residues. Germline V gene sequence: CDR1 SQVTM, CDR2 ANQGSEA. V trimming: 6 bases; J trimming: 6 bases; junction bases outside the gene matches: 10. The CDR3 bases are TGCAGCGTGGCCGGGACAGACCTTAATGGCTACACCTTC. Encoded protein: CSVAGTDLNGYTF.